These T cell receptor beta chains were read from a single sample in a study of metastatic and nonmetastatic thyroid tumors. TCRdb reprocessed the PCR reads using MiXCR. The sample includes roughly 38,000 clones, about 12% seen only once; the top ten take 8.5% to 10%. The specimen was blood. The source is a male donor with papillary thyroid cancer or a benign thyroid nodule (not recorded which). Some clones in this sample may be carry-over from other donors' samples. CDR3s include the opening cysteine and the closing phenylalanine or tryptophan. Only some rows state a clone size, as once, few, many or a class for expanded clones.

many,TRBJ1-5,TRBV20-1,CSARDRNNQPQHF
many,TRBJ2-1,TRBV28,CASSLGEILVGEQFF
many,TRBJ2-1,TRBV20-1,CSARTSGSSYNEQFF
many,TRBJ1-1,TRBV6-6,CASSYLFAGPDMNTEAFF
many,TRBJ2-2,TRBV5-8,CASSFWTGKNTGELFF
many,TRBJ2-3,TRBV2,CASSFRTSTDTQYF
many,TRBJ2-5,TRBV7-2,CASSLEVGGTQYF
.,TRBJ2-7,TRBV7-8,CASSSEGVREQYF
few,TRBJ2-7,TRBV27,CASRPGGIAYEQYF
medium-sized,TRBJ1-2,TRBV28,CASSIDGDYGYTF
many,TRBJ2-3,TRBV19,CASRDRGTSGTDTQYF
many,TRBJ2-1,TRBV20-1,CSGRGRRDYNEQFF
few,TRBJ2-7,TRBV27,CASTPGFSDQYF
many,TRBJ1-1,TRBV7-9,CASSGGGGGLVAFF
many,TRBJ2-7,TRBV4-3,CASSQESGRGGAEQYF
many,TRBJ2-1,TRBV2,CAKESGEQFF
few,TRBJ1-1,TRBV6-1,CASSDFWGGNTEAFF
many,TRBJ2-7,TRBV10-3,CAISESTSQGEQYF
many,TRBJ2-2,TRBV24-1,CATSTPGQGNTGELFF
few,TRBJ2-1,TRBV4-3,CASSLKLAGYNEQFF
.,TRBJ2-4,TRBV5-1,CASSPQGGDIQYF
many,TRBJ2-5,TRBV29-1,CSVARGKETQYF
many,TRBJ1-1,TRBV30,CALRKGTGWNTEAFF
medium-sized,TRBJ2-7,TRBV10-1,CASSPGQGGEQYF
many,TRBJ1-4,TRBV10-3,CAISARENEKLFF
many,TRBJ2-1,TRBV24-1,CATSGLSGDNEQFF
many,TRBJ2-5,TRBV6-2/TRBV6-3,CASSPAGLGETQYF
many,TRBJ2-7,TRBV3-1,CASSPVPQGPYEQYF
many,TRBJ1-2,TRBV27,CASSLYWSGETDGYTF
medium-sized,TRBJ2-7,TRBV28,CASSLGDGSYEQYF
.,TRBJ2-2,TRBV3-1,CASSRQPGLAENTGELFF
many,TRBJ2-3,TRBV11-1,CASTRWEGASTDTQYF
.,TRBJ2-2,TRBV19,CASSIGQGGHTGELFF
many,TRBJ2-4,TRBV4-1,CASSILADLAKNIQYF
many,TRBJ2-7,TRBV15,CATSRVSSGDEQYF
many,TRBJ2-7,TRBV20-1,CSAEDRATYEQYF
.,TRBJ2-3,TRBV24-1,CATGRGRTVGESFGTDTQYF
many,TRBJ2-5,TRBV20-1,CSASVVGRAGETQYF
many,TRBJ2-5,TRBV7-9,CASSLQDRGNQETQYF
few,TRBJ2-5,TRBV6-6,CASSYEGAGHQETQYF
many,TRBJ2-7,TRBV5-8,CASRRDSYEQYF
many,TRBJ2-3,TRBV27,CASSYGLASSTDTQYF
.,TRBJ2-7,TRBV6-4,CASPLVCRDVAYEQYF
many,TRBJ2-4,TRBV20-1,CSAPAGDPTSRAKNIQYF
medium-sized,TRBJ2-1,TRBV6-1,CASRTSGSNEQFF
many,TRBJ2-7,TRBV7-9,CASSLQGYEQYF
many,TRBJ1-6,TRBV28,CASSPPRGPLHF
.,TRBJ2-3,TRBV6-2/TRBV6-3,CASSHGTSGVGTDTQYF
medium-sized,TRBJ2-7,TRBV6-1,CASRIDSSYEQYF
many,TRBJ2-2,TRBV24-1,CATSHGNTGELFF
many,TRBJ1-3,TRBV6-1,CASRRGRLERNTIYF
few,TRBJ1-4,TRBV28,CASSLMGWDNHNEKLFF
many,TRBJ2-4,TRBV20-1,CSARDPGHKNIQYF
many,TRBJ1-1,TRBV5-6,CASSFEAEAFF
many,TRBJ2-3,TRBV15,CATSRSGSTRDTQYF